The 28 T cell receptor beta chains given below trace back to one sample, sequenced in a study of T cells after yellow fever vaccination (dated by TCRdb to the late 2010s). The library was built by means of 5' RACE. The data were produced on an Illumina NovaSeq 6000. TCRdb reran the public reads through fastp at Q25 and MiXCR, keeping productive beta chains. For every CDR3 protein sequence, its rows merge into one entry that carries the most common genes and DNA. This sample comprises approximately 300,000 distinct CDR3 sequences, about 11% of them detected only once. The biggest ten clones account for 3% to 3.5% of the sample. The treatment or condition label, as the study defines it: live attenuated yellow fever vaccine strain. The input for sequencing was CD4+ T cells sorted from PBMCs, taken 45 days after the yellow fever booster vaccination. All receptors come from a man in his late teens or twenties who received the YFV17D yellow fever vaccine.

This clonotype was picked up a small number of times. This chain connects TRBV2 to TRBJ1-5; TRBD1 matches 7 bases. Germline V lookup: CDR1 SNHLY, CDR2 FYNNEI. V was pared by 7 bases and J by 1 base, with 10 bases of the junction left unmatched. The CDR3 is made up of 16 amino acids. The CDR3 loop is CASTLTGRGSNQPQHF. CDR3 coding DNA: TGTGCCAGCACGTTGACAGGGAGGGGGAGCAATCAGCCCCAGCATTTT. Together with reference TRBV2 and TRBJ1-5, the CDR3 gives the full variable domain: EPEVTQTPSHQVTQMGQEVILRCVPISNHLYFYWYRQILGQKVEFLVSFYNNEISEKSEIFDDQFSVERPDGSNFTLKIRSTKLEDSAMYFCASTLTGRGSNQPQHFGDGTRLSIL.

The sample holds a few counts of this clonotype. V usage is TRBV4-3 and J usage is TRBJ2-5, with D maybe TRBD1 (6 bases). The CDR3 length is 15 residues. Germline CDR1 and CDR2: LGHNA and YSLEER. Deletions cut 3 bases from V and 5 bases from J, with 16 bases between. CDR3 bases: TGCGCCAGCAGCCATTTATACAGGGTAGGGGAGACCCAGTACTTC. Translating gives CASSHLYRVGETQYF.

This clonotype was seen a few times. The rearrangement uses TRBV11-2 and TRBJ1-2, with 8 bases fitting TRBD1. This CDR3 has 13 amino acids. V trimming: 4 bases; J trimming: 6 bases; junction bases outside the gene matches: 4. Germline loops: CDR1 SGHAT, CDR2 FQNNGV. The CDR3 region is CASSSQGGHGYTF. In DNA form, the CDR3 reads TGTGCCAGCAGCTCACAGGGGGGTCATGGCTACACCTTC.

The chain uses TRBV20-1 and TRBJ2-1; tentatively, D is TRBD1 (6 bases). V was shortened by 5 bases and J by 1 base, with 12 bases between the two germline ends. In germline, CDR1 is DFQATT, CDR2 SNEGSKA (reference sequence). This CDR3 region has 14 residues. CDR3 nucleotide sequence: TGCAGTGCTCCTCCCAGGGGTTCCTACAATGAGCAGTTCTTC. Amino acid sequence: CSAPPRGSYNEQFF.

The V call is TRBV12-2, the J call TRBJ1-2; TRBD1, the table's D call, was not compared with the DNA. TRBV12-2 is listed as a pseudogene. The CDR3 totals 16 residues. The chain's CDR3 is CASRLPPDRRSYGYTF. CDR3 DNA sequence: TGTGCAAGTCGCTTACCACCAGACAGGAGATCCTATGGCTACACCTTC.

The genes are TRBV7-9 and TRBJ1-2; the D gene is possibly TRBD1 (6 bases). Deletions cut 5 bases from V and 7 bases from J, with 14 bases between. CDR3 length equals 13 residues. Germline CDR1 and CDR2: SEHNR and FQNEAQ (reference sequence). The CDR3: CASSPPGESGYTF. CDR3 sequence (DNA): TGTGCCAGCAGCCCCCCAGGGGAGAGTGGCTACACCTTC.

With regard to this clonotype: The junction does not match germline at one end; this may be a read error. This chain joins TRBV5-1 and TRBJ1-4; weak D call: TRBD1 (6 bases). The CDR3 is made up of 17 amino acids. Germline V gene lookup returns CDR1 SGHRS and CDR2 YFSETQ. CDR3 region: CASSLDSGVSANEKQFF. The CDR3 DNA is TGCGCCAGCAGCTTGGACTCAGGGGTCAGCGCTAATGAAAAACAGTTTTTT.

This clonotype was seen ten or more times. This chain connects TRBV5-1 to TRBJ1-5; D ambiguous. V lost 0 bases to trimming and J lost 8 bases, with 15 bases between them. CDR3 size: 15 residues. Germline V gene lookup returns CDR1 SGHRS and CDR2 YFSETQ. CDR3 DNA sequence: TGCGCCAGCAGCTTGGCGGCGGATCCTCGGGAGCCCCAGCATTTT. Amino acids: CASSLAADPREPQHF.

The chain recombines TRBV12-3 or TRBV12-4 with TRBJ1-6; no clear D. This CDR3 has 12 residues. Trimming stripped 6 bases from V and 8 bases from J, with 8 bases between. CDR3 sequence reads: CASRDGHSPLHF. The CDR3, as DNA: TGTGCCAGCAGGGACGGTCATTCACCCCTCCACTTT.

This sequence joins TRBV4-1 and TRBJ2-5; 9 positions agree with TRBD1. The V and J ends lost 4 bases and 5 bases, in that order; junction bases with no gene match: 11. CDR3 length: 16 residues. Germline loops: CDR1 MGHRA, CDR2 YSYEKL. The CDR3 reads CASSRPGTGRGETQYF. The CDR3 nucleotides are TGCGCCAGCAGCCGTCCCGGGACAGGGAGAGGGGAGACCCAGTACTTC.

Only a few counts were recorded for this clonotype. The chain joins TRBV20-1 to TRBJ2-3; 9 bases map to TRBD2. The germline V gene encodes CDR1 DFQATT and CDR2 SNEGSKA (reference sequence). The junction had 10 bases not matched to a gene; V was cut back by 5 bases and J by 4 bases. The length of the CDR3 is 15 residues. The chain's CDR3 is CSAFSPGTSSDTQYF. The CDR3 DNA reads TGCAGTGCTTTCTCCCCCGGGACTAGCTCAGATACGCAGTATTTT.

The sample holds a few counts of this clonotype. The chain has TRBV12-3 or TRBV12-4 and TRBJ2-1; perhaps TRBD2 as D (5 bases). The CDR3 is made up of 18 amino acids. The V and J ends lost 3 bases and 7 bases respectively, with 25 bases between them. The CDR3 DNA is TGTGCCAGCAGTTTCAGAGGGCTGGCGGTAGCTGGAAGAAATGAGCAGTTCTTC. Its protein is CASSFRGLAVAGRNEQFF.

DNA of the CDR3: TGCAGCGCTGATACAGGCGGCTACACCTTC. Protein product: CSADTGGYTF. V usage is TRBV29-1 and J usage is TRBJ1-2; maybe TRBD1 (5 bases). V lost 7 bases to trimming and J lost 8 bases, with 11 bases between them. The CDR3 runs 10 residues. Germline CDR1 SQVTM, CDR2 ANQGSEA.

This clonotype was observed a few times. The V call is TRBV5-1, the J call TRBJ2-1; TRBD2 aligns across 14 bases. V lost 4 bases to trimming and J lost 7 bases; unmatched junction nucleotides: 7. Per germline, CDR1 SGHRS and CDR2 YFSETQ. The CDR3 covers 16 residues. CDR3: CASSPRLAGGGNEQFF. The CDR3 bases are TGCGCCAGCAGCCCACGACTAGCGGGGGGGGGTAATGAGCAGTTCTTC.

The V and J genes are TRBV24-1 and TRBJ1-2; TRBD1 agrees at 7 bases. The CDR3 runs 13 residues. Germline V gene data show CDR1 as KGHDR and CDR2 as SFDVKD. Trimming removed 4 bases from V and 7 bases from J; junction bases left unmatched: 5. CDR3 residues: CATSEDRVGGYTF. The CDR3 nucleotides read TGTGCCACCAGTGAAGACAGGGTTGGTGGCTACACCTTC.

This clonotype was counted between two and nine times. The chain has TRBV6-5 and TRBJ2-1, with 8 bases fitting TRBD2. V lost 4 bases, J lost 10 bases, and 12 bases stayed unmatched. The CDR3 contains 15 residues. Germline V CDR1 and CDR2: MNHEY, SVGAGI. The CDR3 DNA sequence: TGTGCCAGCAGTTTCTCGCACACGGGGGGGCAAGAGCAGTTCTTC. It translates to CASSFSHTGGQEQFF.

A few counts support this clonotype. The chain uses TRBV15 and TRBJ2-5; D unclear. CDR3 size: 10 residues. Germline V gene data show CDR1 as LNHNV and CDR2 as YYDKDF (reference sequence). Trimming took 9 bases from V and 5 from J, leaving 7 bases between them. CDR3 amino acids: CATGKETQYF. The CDR3, as DNA: TGTGCCACGGGGAAGGAGACCCAGTACTTC. Filled out from reference TRBV15 and TRBJ2-5, the complete variable domain reads DAMVIQNPRYQVTQFGKPVTLSCSQTLNHNVMYWYQQKSSQAPKLLFHYYDKDFNNEADTPDNFQSRRPNTSFCFLDIRSPGLGDTAMYLCATGKETQYFGPGTRLLVL.

This clonotype was seen a few times. This chain connects TRBV27 to TRBJ2-1; 11 positions match TRBD2. This CDR3 has 21 amino acids. Germline-derived CDR1 and CDR2 are MNHEY and SMNVEV (reference sequence). Germline trimming cut 3 bases from V and 0 bases from J; bases unmatched to any gene: 16. For the CDR3, the DNA is TGTGCCAGCAGTTTCCCCCCTGCGGGGCTAGCGGGGGGCCCCTCCTACAATGAGCAGTTCTTC. Encoded protein: CASSFPPAGLAGGPSYNEQFF.

This clonotype showed up just a few times. This chain joins TRBV4-2 and TRBJ2-3; no clear D gene. V shed 1 base and J shed 11 bases, with 13 bases lying between them. The CDR3 runs 13 residues. Germline V gene data show CDR1 as LGHNA and CDR2 as YNFKEQ. The CDR3 region is CASSQVSEAGQYF. The CDR3 DNA follows: TGTGCCAGCAGCCAAGTCTCTGAGGCAGGGCAGTATTTT.

Ten or more counts support this clonotype. V gene TRBV28 combines with J gene TRBJ2-2, with a weak D call TRBD1 (6 bases). This CDR3 comprises 13 residues. V lost 6 bases and J 5 bases, leaving 10 bases between the germline ends. Per germline, CDR1 MDHEN and CDR2 SYDVKM. The CDR3 loop is CASRPDRTGELFF. In nucleotides, the CDR3 is TGTGCCAGCAGACCGGACAGAACCGGGGAGCTGTTTTTT. Variable domain in full (rest from reference TRBV28 and TRBJ2-2): DVKVTQSSRYLVKRTGEKVFLECVQDMDHENMFWYRQDPGLGLRLIYFSYDVKMKEKGDIPEGYSVSREKKERFSLILESASTNQTSMYLCASRPDRTGELFFGEGSRLTVL.

This clonotype appeared a few times. The J gene is TRBJ2-2, the V gene TRBV11-2; a possible D gene is TRBD2 (6 bases). V dropped 6 bases and J dropped 2 bases, with 19 bases sitting between them. CDR3 length: 17 residues. Germline CDR1 reads SGHAT; CDR2 reads FQNNGV. The CDR3 here is CASSQRGRTFNTGELFF. The CDR3 DNA is TGTGCCAGCAGTCAACGGGGGAGGACTTTCAACACCGGGGAGCTGTTTTTT. Looking up the rest from reference TRBV11-2 and TRBJ2-2 gives the full variable domain: EAGVAQSPRYKIIEKRQSVAFWCNPISGHATLYWYQQILGQGPKLLIQFQNNGVVDDSQLPKDRFSAERLKGVDSTLKIQPAKLEDSAVYLCASSQRGRTFNTGELFFGEGSRLTVL.

V and J are TRBV19 and TRBJ2-1; the match to TRBD1 covers 7 bases. The CDR3 totals 15 residues. V shed 5 bases, J shed 8 bases, and the junction held 12 bases outside the gene matches. From germline, CDR1 is LNHDA and CDR2 SQIVND (reference sequence). The DNA for the CDR3 is TGTGCCAGTAGTCCCCGGACAGGCCGAGTGGATGAGCAGTTCTTC. Translation gives CASSPRTGRVDEQFF.

This clonotype appeared a few times. The V and J genes are TRBV5-1 and TRBJ1-2, with D tentatively TRBD1 (6 bases). V dropped 0 bases and J dropped 3 bases, with 12 bases sitting between them. CDR3 size: 15 residues. Germline-derived CDR1 and CDR2 are SGHRS and YFSETQ. The CDR3 is CASSLEQGMDYGYTF. The CDR3 DNA reads as TGCGCCAGCAGCTTGGAGCAGGGGATGGACTATGGCTACACCTTC.

This clonotype appeared a few times. The chain couples TRBV7-9 to TRBJ1-1; a possible D gene is TRBD1 (6 bases). From germline, CDR1 is SEHNR and CDR2 FQNEAQ (reference sequence). The CDR3 totals 16 residues. Trimming left V 4 bases short and J 1 base short, with 16 bases between. The CDR3 nucleotides are TGTGCCAGCAGCTCCCAAGGGCGGACAGCGAACACTGAAGCTTTCTTT. Its translation: CASSSQGRTANTEAFF.

This clonotype has ten or more counts. The V and J genes are TRBV5-5 and TRBJ2-2; D ambiguous. The V gene's germline CDR1 is SGHKS and CDR2 YYEKEE (reference sequence). This CDR3 comprises 14 residues. V dropped 1 base and J dropped 6 bases, with 10 bases sitting between them. Written as DNA, the CDR3 is TGTGCCAGCAGCTTGCTATGGTCGGCCGGGGAGCTGTTTTTT. It yields the protein CASSLLWSAGELFF.

The table lists this clonotype with many counts. The chain has TRBV24-1 and TRBJ2-3; perhaps D is TRBD1 or TRBD2 (5 bases each). Germline V gene sequence: CDR1 KGHDR, CDR2 SFDVKD. V was pared by 4 bases and J by 1 base, with 17 bases between. The CDR3 sequence is 17 residues long. The CDR3 coding sequence is TGTGCCACCAGTGACCCCCCCGGCAGAGGGGGCACAGATACGCAGTATTTT. Its protein product is CATSDPPGRGGTDTQYF.

The genes are TRBV7-2 and TRBJ1-6; the D gene is possibly TRBD1 (6 bases). The V gene lost 1 base and the J gene lost 10 bases, with 17 bases spanning the gap. From germline, CDR1 is SGHTA and CDR2 FQGNSA. This CDR3 spans 16 amino acids. CDR3: CASSLGPGDHLSPLHF. CDR3 nucleotide sequence: TGTGCCAGCAGCTTAGGCCCAGGGGACCACCTGTCACCCCTCCACTTT. Together with reference TRBV7-2 and TRBJ1-6, the CDR3 gives the full variable domain: GAGVSQSPSNKVTEKGKDVELRCDPISGHTALYWYRQSLGQGLEFLIYFQGNSAPDKSGLPSDRFSAERTGGSVSTLTIQRTQQEDSAVYLCASSLGPGDHLSPLHFGNGTRLTVT.

With regard to this clonotype: A read error may account for a junction end that differs from germline. The chain carries TRBV20-1 and TRBJ2-3; D is perhaps TRBD2 (5 bases). Germline V gene data show CDR1 as DFQATT and CDR2 as SNEGSKA (reference sequence). This CDR3 has 15 amino acids. CDR3 in DNA: TGCAGTGCTCCCGTCGTGAGGAGGAGCACAGATAGGCAGTATTTT. As protein: CSAPVVRRSTDRQYF.